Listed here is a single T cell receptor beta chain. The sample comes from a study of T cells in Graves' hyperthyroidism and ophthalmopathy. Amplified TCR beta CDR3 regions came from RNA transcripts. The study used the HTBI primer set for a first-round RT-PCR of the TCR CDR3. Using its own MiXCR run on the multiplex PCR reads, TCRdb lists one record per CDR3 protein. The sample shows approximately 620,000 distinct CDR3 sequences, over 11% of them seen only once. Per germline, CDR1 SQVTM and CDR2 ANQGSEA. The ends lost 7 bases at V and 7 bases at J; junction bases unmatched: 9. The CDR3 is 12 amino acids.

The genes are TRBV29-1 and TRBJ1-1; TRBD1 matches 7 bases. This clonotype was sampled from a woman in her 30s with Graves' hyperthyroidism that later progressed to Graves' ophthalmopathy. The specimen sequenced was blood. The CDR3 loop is CSAWEGGGEAFF. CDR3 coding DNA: TGCAGCGCTTGGGAAGGGGGCGGTGAAGCTTTCTTT.